This is a list of T cell receptor beta chains from one sample in a study of vaccination and CD4 T cells after COVID-19. MiXCR was run by TCRdb on the PCR reads, yielding one entry per CDR3 protein. The sample contains around 15,000 distinct CDR3 sequences, about 55% of which appear only once. The antigens of these receptors remain unknown. The sequenced material came from CD4+ T cells from blood, cultured in vitro. The source of these receptors is a human donor who had recovered from COVID-19. The CDR3 runs from the conserved cysteine through the conserved F or W. Fields, in order: V gene, D gene, J gene, clone size, CDR3 protein, CDR3 DNA. A D gene is named only where the DNA matches it firmly. Part of the rows lack a size; the others show once, few, many or a class for expanded clones.

TRBV6-5	TRBD2	TRBJ2-7	.	CASSYSPPGVAGMYEQYF	TGTGCCAGCAGTTACTCACCTCCCGGTGTAGCGGGAATGTACGAGCAGTACTTC
TRBV3-1	.	TRBJ1-5	.	CASSQDQVVQPQHF	TGTGCCAGCAGCCAAGATCAAGTTGTGCAGCCCCAGCATTTT
TRBV28	TRBD1	TRBJ1-1	.	CASSLRTGTGVEAFF	TGTGCCAGCAGTTTGCGCACCGGGACAGGGGTTGAAGCTTTCTTT
TRBV25-1	.	TRBJ2-3	.	CASSGQHTDTQYF	TGTGCCAGCAGTGGACAGCACACAGATACGCAGTATTTT
TRBV3-1	.	TRBJ2-7	.	CASSLSVGTLEQYF	TGTGCCAGCAGCCTGTCTGTAGGGACTCTCGAGCAGTACTTC
TRBV27	.	TRBJ2-1	few	CASSLGLTGVNEQFF	TGTGCCAGCAGTTTAGGCCTCACAGGTGTCAATGAGCAGTTCTTC
TRBV12-3/TRBV12-4	.	TRBJ1-5	few	CANTVGSHQPQHF	TGTGCCAACACAGTTGGCAGTCATCAGCCCCAGCATTTT
TRBV11-3	TRBD1	TRBJ2-7	once	CASSPGQASYEQYF	TGTGCCAGCAGCCCGGGACAGGCCTCCTACGAGCAGTACTTC
TRBV18	.	TRBJ1-2	few	CASSPDGNYGYTF	TGTGCCAGCTCACCCGACGGAAACTATGGCTACACCTTC
TRBV11-2	.	TRBJ2-2	.	CASSNGLFTGELFF	TGTGCCAGCAGCAACGGACTTTTCACCGGGGAGCTGTTTTTT
TRBV5-1	.	TRBJ2-7	.	CASSDLSSDSAYEQYF	TGCGCCAGCAGCGATTTGTCTTCTGACAGCGCCTACGAGCAGTACTTC
TRBV6-2/TRBV6-3	TRBD1	TRBJ1-1	few	CASSSPGTGLRRGTEAFF	TGTGCCAGCAGTTCACCCGGGACAGGGTTAAGAAGGGGCACTGAAGCTTTCTTT
TRBV30	.	TRBJ1-1	.	CAWSVSGLNTEAFF	TGTGCCTGGAGTGTAAGTGGGTTGAACACTGAAGCTTTCTTT
TRBV20-1	.	TRBJ1-5	.	CSARDWSVDPPQHF	TGCAGTGCTAGAGATTGGAGCGTCGATCCGCCCCAGCATTTT
TRBV10-3	.	TRBJ2-2	.	CASLRAGAPGELFF	TGTGCCTCTTTGAGGGCAGGGGCGCCCGGGGAGCTGTTTTTT
TRBV10-2	TRBD2	TRBJ2-5	once	CATRPGRAKETQYF	TGCGCCACCCGACCCGGGAGGGCCAAAGAGACCCAGTACTTC
TRBV12-3/TRBV12-4	.	TRBJ2-7	few	CASSFGDPYEQYF	TGTGCCAGCAGTTTCGGGGACCCCTACGAGCAGTACTTC
TRBV20-1	TRBD2	TRBJ2-2	medium-sized	CSASGGVTGELFF	TGCAGTGCTAGCGGGGGGGTCACCGGGGAGCTGTTTTTT
TRBV7-2	TRBD1	TRBJ1-1	.	CASSFRGLNTEAFF	TGTGCCAGCAGCTTTAGGGGGCTGAACACTGAAGCTTTCTTT
TRBV12-3/TRBV12-4	TRBD1	TRBJ1-2	.	CASSSGQGVGYTF	TGTGCCAGCAGTTCGGGACAGGGGGTCGGCTACACCTTC
TRBV7-9	TRBD2	TRBJ2-2	.	CASSPGLGLDTGELFF	TGTGCCAGCAGCCCCGGACTAGGTTTGGACACCGGGGAGCTGTTTTTT
TRBV6-1	.	TRBJ2-2	few	CASSERGRSTPGHTGELFF	TGTGCCAGCAGTGAAAGGGGCAGATCTACCCCGGGGCACACCGGGGAGCTGTTTTTT
TRBV20-1	.	TRBJ2-1	.	CSASGGDRTYNEQFF	TGCAGTGCTAGCGGAGGAGACAGGACTTACAATGAGCAGTTCTTC
TRBV7-2	TRBD1	TRBJ1-4	.	CASSLAPPGQEKLFF	TGTGCCAGCAGCTTAGCCCCGCCGGGACAGGAAAAACTGTTTTTT
TRBV5-5	.	TRBJ2-5	.	CASSLVGGETQYF	TGTGCCAGCAGCTTAGTTGGGGGGGAGACCCAGTACTTC
TRBV20-1	.	TRBJ1-2	.	CSARAPGAYGYTF	TGCAGTGCTAGAGCTCCCGGGGCCTATGGCTACACCTTC
TRBV11-2	.	TRBJ2-5	.	CASSSGLTQETQYF	TGTGCCAGCAGCTCGGGACTCACACAAGAGACCCAGTACTTC
TRBV29-1	TRBD1	TRBJ1-1	.	CSVSGQSKNTEAFF	TGCAGCGTGTCGGGACAGAGTAAGAACACTGAAGCTTTCTTT
TRBV20-1	TRBD2	TRBJ2-1	once	CSATPGLAHNEQFF	TGCAGTGCTACCCCCGGACTAGCCCACAATGAGCAGTTCTTC
TRBV27	.	TRBJ2-2	.	CASSFLRAPNTGELFF	TGTGCCAGCAGTTTCCTAAGAGCTCCCAACACCGGGGAGCTGTTTTTT
TRBV7-8	TRBD1	TRBJ1-1	.	CASSLRQGDAFF	TGTGCCAGCAGCTTGCGGCAGGGGGACGCTTTCTTT
TRBV7-9	.	TRBJ1-2	.	CASSPGVMGRGYTF	TGTGCCAGCAGCCCCGGGGTGATGGGAAGAGGCTACACCTTC
TRBV7-3	TRBD1	TRBJ1-2	large	CASSLSQGDGYTF	TGTGCCAGCAGCTTATCTCAGGGGGATGGCTACACCTTC
TRBV11-3	TRBD2	TRBJ2-1	.	CASSLGGGSEQFF	TGTGCCAGCAGCTTAGGCGGCGGGAGTGAGCAGTTCTTC
TRBV27	.	TRBJ1-4	.	CASRPGEKLFF	TGTGCCAGCAGACCAGGGGAAAAACTGTTTTTT
TRBV20-1	.	TRBJ2-5	few	CSLQGGQETQYF	TGCAGCCTCCAGGGAGGTCAAGAGACCCAGTACTTC
TRBV7-3	.	TRBJ1-1	few	CASSDGQSEAFF	TGTGCCAGCAGCGATGGACAGAGTGAAGCTTTCTTT
TRBV7-6	.	TRBJ2-6	.	CASSLTTGLGANVLTF	TGTGCCAGCAGCTTGACCACAGGGCTCGGGGCCAACGTCCTGACTTTC
TRBV20-1	TRBD2	TRBJ2-3	.	CSAPPSGSTDTQYF	TGCAGTGCTCCCCCTAGCGGGAGTACAGATACGCAGTATTTT
TRBV11-3	.	TRBJ2-5	.	CASSFTQTGLQETQYF	TGTGCCAGCAGCTTCACCCAGACAGGCCTGCAAGAGACCCAGTACTTC
TRBV30	.	TRBJ1-2	few	CAWSVTGSNYGYTF	TGTGCCTGGAGTGTTACCGGCAGTAACTATGGCTACACCTTC
TRBV6-1	.	TRBJ1-5	.	CASSTDRPYSNQPQHF	TGTGCCAGCAGCACTGACAGGCCTTATAGCAATCAGCCCCAGCATTTT
TRBV15	TRBD2	TRBJ2-7	few	CATSRAGGAYEQYF	TGTGCCACCAGCAGAGCCGGGGGGGCCTACGAGCAGTACTTC
TRBV2	.	TRBJ2-7	.	CASSEGTPAYEQYF	TGTGCCAGCAGTGAAGGGACCCCTGCCTACGAGCAGTACTTC
TRBV6-5	.	TRBJ2-3	.	CASSYSFDTQYF	TGTGCCAGCAGTTACTCATTCGATACGCAGTATTTT
TRBV7-9	TRBD1	TRBJ1-4	.	CASQRGRGEKLFF	TGTGCCAGCCAGAGGGGGCGCGGGGAAAAACTGTTTTTT